The 10 T cell receptor beta chains listed next were all sequenced from one sample in a study of blood T cell repertoires in COVID-19. This table comes from immunoSEQ multiplex PCR, and its TCRdb copy is limited to in-frame clones, with some not included. The sample contains 35,000 to 45,000 clones, roughly three quarters of which appear only once. Sequencing used peripheral blood. The receptors shown here come from a man in his 70s with acute or convalescent COVID-19.

The rearrangement uses TRBV11-2 and TRBJ2-1; D might be TRBD1 (6 bases). Germline CDR1 is SGHAT and CDR2 is FQNNGV. CDR3 length equals 15 residues. V was pared by 4 bases and J by 7 bases, with 17 bases between. CDR3 loop: CASSYLQGLWNEQFF. As DNA, the CDR3 is TGTGCCAGCAGCTACCTGCAGGGGCTCTGGAATGAGCAGTTCTTC.

This clone was picked up one time. The chain combines TRBV7-8 with TRBJ2-7; D is uncertain. Trimming left V 3 bases short and J 4 bases short, with 13 bases between. This CDR3 comprises 14 residues. Germline V gives CDR1 SGHVS, CDR2 FQNEAQ. CDR3 sequence: CASSFRVLGYEQYF. As DNA, the CDR3 is TGTGCCAGCAGCTTCCGGGTCCTAGGATACGAGCAGTACTTC.

The sample holds a few counts of this clone. V and J are TRBV19 and TRBJ1-6; no definite D call. V shed 9 bases and J shed 3 bases, with 9 bases lying between them. Germline V gives CDR1 LNHDA, CDR2 SQIVND (reference sequence). The CDR3 extends over 13 amino acids. This CDR3 reads CASRTYYNSPLHF. The CDR3 bases are TGTGCCAGCCGGACTTACTATAATTCACCCCTCCACTTT.

The V and J genes are TRBV28 and TRBJ2-7; D may be TRBD2 (7 bases). Germline V gives CDR1 MDHEN, CDR2 SYDVKM. The CDR3 extends over 22 amino acids. Trimming removed 5 bases at V and 2 bases at J, with 37 bases between. CDR3 loop: CASSKPNIHSVGTGRVPYEQYF. CDR3 nucleotides: TGTGCCAGCAGTAAGCCCAATATTCATTCCGTCGGAACAGGGAGGGTACCCTACGAGCAGTACTTC.

The chain employs TRBV19 and TRBJ1-2; 9 bases fit TRBD1. This CDR3 has 19 amino acids. Germline V lookup: CDR1 LNHDA, CDR2 SQIVND (reference sequence). V dropped 3 bases and J dropped 0; count of bases not matched to a gene: 14. The CDR3 reads CASSIPDSWGQGSNYGYTF. The CDR3 bases are TGTGCCAGTAGTATTCCCGACTCGTGGGGACAGGGTTCTAACTATGGCTACACCTTC.

The genes are TRBV27 and TRBJ2-1, with a weak D call TRBD2 (6 bases). Trimming pared 0 bases from V and 6 bases from J, leaving 15 bases between. CDR1 and CDR2 from the germline V gene are MNHEY and SMNVEV (reference sequence). The CDR3 loop spans 16 amino acids. The CDR3 spells CASSLSAGGPLNEQFF. CDR3 nucleotide sequence: TGTGCCAGCAGTTTATCAGCCGGGGGTCCCCTCAATGAGCAGTTCTTC.

The genes are TRBV6-5 and TRBJ1-1; D gene uncertain. The CDR3 has 14 amino acids. The V gene lost 5 bases and the J gene lost 0 bases, with 10 bases spanning the gap. Per the germline V gene, CDR1 is MNHEY and CDR2 is SVGAGI. CDR3 residues: CASSTPGLNTEAFF. In DNA form, the CDR3 reads TGTGCCAGCAGTACTCCAGGATTGAACACTGAAGCTTTCTTT.

The chain joins TRBV10-2 to TRBJ2-1, with 8 bases identical to TRBD2. Germline lookup yields CDR1 WSHSY and CDR2 SAAADI. This CDR3 contains 17 residues. V shed 6 bases, J shed 3 bases, and the junction held 13 bases outside the gene matches. The CDR3 reads CASSPGEVAGIYNEQFF. In nucleotides, the CDR3 is TGCGCCAGCAGCCCCGGGGAGGTAGCGGGGATCTACAATGAGCAGTTCTTC.

In its sample, this clone was seen a few times. The chain carries TRBV5-8 and TRBJ2-3, with a weak D call TRBD2 (5 bases). CDR1 is SGHTS and CDR2 is YDEGEE in the germline V gene. This CDR3 spans 14 amino acids. Trimming took off 4 bases at V and 6 bases at J, with 15 bases between the two ends. The CDR3 sequence is CASSSDLAGDTQYF. CDR3 nucleotides: TGTGCCAGCAGCAGTGACCTAGCTGGGGATACGCAGTATTTT.

This clone was picked up a small number of times. The chain recombines TRBV11-2 with TRBJ2-7, with 12 positions matching TRBD2. Germline loops: CDR1 SGHAT, CDR2 FQNNGV. V lost 5 bases, J lost 4 bases, and 3 bases stayed unmatched. CDR3 length: 14 amino acids. CDR3 bases: TGTGCCAGCAGCGTGACTAGCGGGAGTTACGAGCAGTACTTC. Its protein product is CASSVTSGSYEQYF.